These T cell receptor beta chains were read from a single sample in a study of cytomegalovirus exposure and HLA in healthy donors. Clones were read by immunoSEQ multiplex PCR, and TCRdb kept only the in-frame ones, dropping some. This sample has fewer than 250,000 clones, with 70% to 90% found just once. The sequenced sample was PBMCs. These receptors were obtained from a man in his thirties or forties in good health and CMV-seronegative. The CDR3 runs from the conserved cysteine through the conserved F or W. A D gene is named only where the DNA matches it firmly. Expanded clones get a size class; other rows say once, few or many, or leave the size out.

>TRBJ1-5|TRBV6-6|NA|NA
CASTGLGNQPQHF
TGTGCCAGCACAGGGCTGGGCAATCAGCCCCAGCATTTT
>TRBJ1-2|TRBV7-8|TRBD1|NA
CASSLARTGGGYTF
TGTGCCAGCAGCTTAGCGAGGACAGGAGGTGGCTACACCTTC
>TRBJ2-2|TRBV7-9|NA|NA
CASSFPGAQNTGELFF
TGTGCCAGCAGCTTCCCTGGGGCTCAGAACACCGGGGAGCTGTTTTTT
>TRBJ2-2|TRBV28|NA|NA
CASSLGIANTGELFF
TGTGCCAGCAGTCTCGGGATTGCGAACACCGGGGAGCTGTTTTTT
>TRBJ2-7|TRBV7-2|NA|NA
CASSHDHYRQYEQYF
TGTGCCAGCAGCCATGACCACTATCGACAGTACGAGCAGTACTTC
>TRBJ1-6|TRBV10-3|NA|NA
CAIRSQGYSPLHF
TGTGCCATCAGGTCACAGGGATATTCACCCCTCCACTTT
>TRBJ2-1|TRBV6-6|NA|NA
CASREASYNEQFF
TGTGCCAGCCGAGAAGCATCCTACAATGAGCAGTTCTTC
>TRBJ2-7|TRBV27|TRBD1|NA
CASSFTGTGGEQYF
TGTGCCAGCAGTTTTACCGGGACAGGGGGCGAGCAGTACTTC
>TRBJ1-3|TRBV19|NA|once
CASSPFSGNTIYF
TGTGCCAGTAGTCCCTTCTCTGGAAACACCATATATTTT
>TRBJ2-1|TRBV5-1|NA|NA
CASSLDPPGSGNEQFF
TGCGCCAGCAGCTTGGATCCTCCGGGTTCGGGCAATGAGCAGTTCTTC
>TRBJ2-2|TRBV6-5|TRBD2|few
CASSRSSGVSGELFF
TGTGCCAGCAGTCGTTCTAGCGGGGTTTCCGGGGAGCTGTTTTTT
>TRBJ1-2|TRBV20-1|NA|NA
CGVGGGYTF
TGCGGGGTCGGAGGAGGCTACACCTTC
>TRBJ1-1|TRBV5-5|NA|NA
CASSLGRVSYTEAFF
TGTGCCAGCAGCTTGGGCAGGGTCTCGTACACTGAAGCTTTCTTT
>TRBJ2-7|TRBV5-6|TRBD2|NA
CASSLGGGSSYEQYF
TGTGCCAGCAGCTTGGGGGGGGGAAGCTCCTACGAGCAGTACTTC
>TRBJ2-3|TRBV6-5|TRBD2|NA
CASSRGGGWADTQYF
TGTGCCAGCAGCCGGGGGGGCGGGTGGGCAGATACGCAGTATTTT
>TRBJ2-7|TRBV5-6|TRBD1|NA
CASSSGGEQYF
TGTGCCAGCAGTTCAGGGGGCGAGCAGTACTTC